One and the same sample provided the 25 T cell receptor beta chains below, sequenced in a study of T cells in Graves' hyperthyroidism and ophthalmopathy. Amplification targeted TCR beta CDR3 regions from RNA transcripts. In the first-round RT-PCR of the TCR CDR3, the HTBI primer set was used. TCRdb analysed the multiplex PCR reads with MiXCR anew, one entry per CDR3 protein. The sample has 700,000 or so distinct CDR3 sequences; roughly 15% are singletons. Sequenced material: blood. The receptors come from a man aged 18 to 30 with Graves' hyperthyroidism.

V and J are TRBV12-3 or TRBV12-4 and TRBJ2-3; 10 bases fit TRBD2. The CDR3 loop spans 17 amino acids. Unmatched junction bases numbered 12, after V lost 5 bases and J lost 4 bases. CDR3 amino acids: CASSKTLAGGGPDTQYF. CDR3 bases: TGTGCCAGCAGTAAGACGTTAGCGGGAGGAGGCCCAGATACGCAGTATTTT.

This clonotype was observed a few times. The V call is TRBV15, the J call TRBJ2-3, with D unresolved. The CDR3 length is 14 residues. The V gene lost 0 bases and the J gene lost 4 bases, with 8 bases spanning the gap. Germline V gives CDR1 LNHNV, CDR2 YYDKDF (reference sequence). CDR3 coding DNA: TGTGCCACCAGCAGAGATCAAAGTCCAGATACGCAGTATTTT. The encoded protein is CATSRDQSPDTQYF.

This clonotype was counted many times. The rearrangement joins TRBV28 to TRBJ2-3; 10 nucleotides line up with TRBD1. The CDR3 is 15 residues long. Germline V gives CDR1 MDHEN, CDR2 SYDVKM. V gave up 1 base and J gave up 10 bases; unmatched junction bases: 8. CDR3: CASSLSGTGVRAQYF. Written as DNA, the CDR3 is TGTGCCAGCAGTTTATCTGGGACAGGGGTTCGTGCGCAGTATTTT.

This clonotype was counted at least ten times. This chain connects TRBV3-1 to TRBJ2-7; TRBD2 might be the D (7 bases). V lost 4 bases, J lost 6 bases, and 13 bases lay in between. The CDR3 is 13 residues long. Germline assignment: CDR1 LGHDT and CDR2 YNNKEL (reference sequence). CDR3 sequence (DNA): TGTGCCAGCAGCCCAGGGGAGGGGGGCGAGCAGTACTTC. Its protein is CASSPGEGGEQYF.

V is TRBV25-1 and J is TRBJ1-1; D unresolved. Germline CDR1 reads MGHDK; CDR2 reads SYGVNS. V was pared by 0 bases and J by 8 bases, with 10 bases between. The CDR3 is made up of 13 amino acids. The CDR3 sequence is CASSEYSRREAFF. CDR3 nucleotides: TGTGCCAGCAGTGAATATTCCCGTCGGGAAGCTTTCTTT.

V is TRBV6-5 and J is TRBJ2-1; TRBD1 agrees at 10 bases. Germline V lookup: CDR1 MNHEY, CDR2 SVGAGI. Germline trimming cut 3 bases from V and 9 bases from J; bases unmatched to any gene: 11. The CDR3 has 16 amino acids. The CDR3 region is CASSYAWGQGTGEQFF. Here the CDR3 DNA reads TGTGCCAGCAGTTATGCTTGGGGACAGGGGACAGGTGAGCAGTTCTTC.

The chain combines TRBV6-1 with TRBJ2-2; tentatively, D is TRBD2 (5 bases). V lost 7 bases and J lost 7, with 13 bases in between. The length of the CDR3 is 13 residues. Germline V CDR1 and CDR2: MNHNS, SASEGT. CDR3 sequence: CASTPEVGGELFF. The CDR3 region has the DNA TGTGCCAGCACCCCGGAGGTTGGCGGGGAGCTGTTTTTT.

This clonotype was detected ten times or more. The genes are TRBV20-1 and TRBJ2-3; tentatively, D is TRBD2 (6 bases). With 0 bases removed from V and 4 bases from J, the gap between germline ends came to 11 bases. The length of the CDR3 is 14 residues. Germline lookup yields CDR1 DFQATT and CDR2 SNEGSKA (reference sequence). CDR3 loop: CSARESSVSDTQYF. The CDR3 nucleotides read TGCAGTGCTAGAGAGTCTAGCGTGTCAGATACGCAGTATTTT.

This clonotype came up many times. This chain uses TRBV12-3 or TRBV12-4 with TRBJ1-6, with D unclear. The CDR3 contains 15 residues. Trimming stripped 5 bases from V and 8 bases from J, with 16 bases between. As DNA, the CDR3 is TGTGCCAGCAGTCACTCGGGCACTCCGGATTCACCCCTCCACTTT. Amino acids: CASSHSGTPDSPLHF.

The sample holds a few counts of this clonotype. The chain carries TRBV28 and TRBJ1-5; D perhaps matches TRBD1 (5 bases). V lost 3 bases and J 7 bases, leaving 13 bases between the germline ends. The germline gives CDR1 MDHEN, CDR2 SYDVKM. The CDR3 is 14 amino acids. The CDR3 coding sequence is TGTGCCAGCAGTTTTTCGGGGGTGAAACAGCCCCAGCATTTT. It yields the protein CASSFSGVKQPQHF.

This clonotype has a handful of counts. The chain links TRBV29-1 to TRBJ2-7; no definite D call. The V and J ends lost 5 bases and 4 bases respectively, with 12 bases between them. The CDR3 extends over 12 amino acids. The germline V gene encodes CDR1 SQVTM and CDR2 ANQGSEA. The CDR3 reads CSVWLSSYEQYF. The CDR3 DNA follows: TGCAGCGTTTGGTTGAGCTCATACGAGCAGTACTTC.

This clonotype was detected a few times. V gene TRBV5-1 combines with J gene TRBJ2-3, with a tentative D call TRBD2 (7 bases). The CDR3 has 15 residues. The germline V and J ends were trimmed by 0 bases and 5 bases, with 13 bases remaining between them. Germline lookup yields CDR1 SGHRS and CDR2 YFSETQ. The CDR3 reads CASSLVGGAGDTQYF. CDR3 DNA sequence: TGCGCCAGCAGCTTGGTTGGGGGGGCCGGAGATACGCAGTATTTT.

This clonotype was detected many times. The chain joins TRBV6-5 to TRBJ2-3, with unresolved D. The CDR3 runs to 15 residues. Germline V lookup: CDR1 MNHEY, CDR2 SVGAGI. Trimming took 0 bases from V and 6 from J, leaving 13 bases between them. DNA for the CDR3: TGTGCCAGCAGTTACTCGGGGTCCCGGTGGGATACGCAGTATTTT. It codes for CASSYSGSRWDTQYF.

This clonotype came up many times. The chain combines TRBV11-3 with TRBJ1-1; possibly TRBD1 for D (6 bases). Germline assignment: CDR1 SGHNT and CDR2 YENEEA. Trimming cost V 5 bases and J 0 bases, with 13 bases left between them. This CDR3 has 15 amino acids. CDR3 amino acids: CASSPRRDMNTEAFF. The DNA of the CDR3 is TGTGCCAGCAGCCCCCGCCGGGACATGAACACTGAAGCTTTCTTT.

This clonotype was seen only a few times. The rearrangement uses TRBV7-3 and TRBJ2-2; the match to TRBD1 covers 8 bases. Germline CDR1 reads SGHTA; CDR2 reads FQGTGA. V lost 1 base and J lost 7; bases outside the gene matches: 5. The CDR3 sequence is 15 residues long. CDR3 loop: CASSLSRGLIGELFF. The CDR3 nucleotides are TGTGCCAGCAGCTTAAGCAGGGGGCTAATCGGGGAGCTGTTTTTT.

This clonotype has only a few counts. The CDR3 DNA is TGTGCCAGTACTGAGGACAGGGGTGGTCAGCCCCAGCATTTT. Residues: CASTEDRGGQPQHF. The rearrangement joins TRBV19 to TRBJ1-5; 9 bases align to TRBD1. The V gene's germline CDR1 is LNHDA and CDR2 SQIVND (reference sequence). The CDR3 length is 14 residues. Trimming removed 7 bases from V and 6 bases from J; junction bases left unmatched: 7.

This clonotype was seen many times. The rearrangement joins TRBV5-1 to TRBJ2-5; no definite D call. Per the germline V gene, CDR1 is SGHRS and CDR2 is YFSETQ. Trimming shortened V by 0 bases and J by 1 base, and 7 bases separated the two germline ends. CDR3 length: 14 residues. For the CDR3, the DNA is TGCGCCAGCAGCTTGGTCCCGGGCCAAGAGACCCAGTACTTC. Protein: CASSLVPGQETQYF.

This clonotype was observed at least ten times. The V call is TRBV30, the J call TRBJ2-7; the match to TRBD1 covers 7 bases. Per germline, CDR1 GTSNPN and CDR2 SVGIG (reference sequence). This CDR3 comprises 14 residues. Germline trimming cut 8 bases from V and 2 bases from J; bases unmatched to any gene: 12. CDR3: CAALDRVKTYEQYF. For the CDR3, the DNA is TGTGCCGCATTAGACAGGGTGAAGACCTACGAGCAGTACTTC.

This clonotype was recorded many times. J is TRBJ2-5 and V is TRBV7-8; TRBD2 matches 11 bases. CDR1 and CDR2 from the germline V gene are SGHVS and FQNEAQ. The trim removed 5 bases at V and 2 bases at J, leaving 7 bases unmatched. The CDR3 contains 16 residues. The CDR3, as DNA: TGTGCCAGCAGCGTGTTACTAGCGGGAGTGCAAGAGACCCAGTACTTC. This encodes CASSVLLAGVQETQYF.

This clonotype occurred many times. V and J are TRBV7-3 and TRBJ2-1, with D possibly TRBD1 on 5 matching bases. Trimming left V 5 bases short and J 0 bases short, with 11 bases between. Germline V gene lookup returns CDR1 SGHTA and CDR2 FQGTGA. The CDR3 spans 15 residues. The CDR3 DNA sequence: TGTGCCAGCAGCATGACAGAGAGCTCCTACAATGAGCAGTTCTTC. Translating gives CASSMTESSYNEQFF. Full variable domain (outside the CDR3, taken from reference TRBV7-3 and TRBJ2-1): GAGVSQTPSNKVTEKGKYVELRCDPISGHTALYWYRQSLGQGPEFLIYFQGTGAADDSGLPNDRFFAVRPEGSVSTLKIQRTERGDSAVYLCASSMTESSYNEQFFGPGTRLTVL.

This clonotype was seen ten or more times. This chain connects TRBV20-1 to TRBJ2-3; D remains ambiguous. The germline gives CDR1 DFQATT, CDR2 SNEGSKA (reference sequence). The CDR3 extends over 14 amino acids. V dropped 4 bases and J dropped 7 bases, with 18 bases sitting between them. The CDR3: CSATDRNNEYTQYF. CDR3 DNA sequence: TGCAGTGCTACGGACCGCAATAATGAATATACGCAGTATTTT.

The genes are TRBV20-1 and TRBJ2-4; 9 bases line up with TRBD2. V shed 6 bases, J shed 0 bases, and the junction held 3 bases outside the gene matches. Germline V lookup: CDR1 DFQATT, CDR2 SNEGSKA (reference sequence). This CDR3 spans 14 amino acids. As DNA, the CDR3 is TGCAGTGCCCTACTAGCGGGAGCCAAAAACATTCAGTACTTC. It yields the protein CSALLAGAKNIQYF.

V usage is TRBV30 and J usage is TRBJ2-1; D gene uncertain. The length of the CDR3 is 12 residues. The ends were cut back, 3 bases at V and 6 bases at J, with 9 bases in the middle. The germline gives CDR1 GTSNPN, CDR2 SVGIG (reference sequence). CDR3: CAWRTLPNEQFF. CDR3 in DNA: TGTGCCTGGAGAACTCTTCCCAATGAGCAGTTCTTC. The whole variable domain, filled in from reference TRBV30 and TRBJ2-1, reads SQTIHQWPATLVQPVGSPLSLECTVEGTSNPNLYWYRQAAGRGLQLLFYSVGIGQISSEVPQNLSASRPQDRQFILSSKKLLLSDSGFYLCAWRTLPNEQFFGPGTRLTVL.

The rearrangement links TRBV4-1 to TRBJ1-3, with D uncertain. Per the germline V gene, CDR1 is MGHRA and CDR2 is YSYEKL. The ends were cut back, 0 bases at V and 2 bases at J, with 8 bases in the middle. The CDR3 runs 15 residues. The CDR3: CASSQDPTAGNTIYF. DNA of the CDR3: TGCGCCAGCAGCCAAGATCCGACTGCTGGAAACACCATATATTTT.

This clonotype was observed many times. V gene TRBV2 combines with J gene TRBJ2-1, with 8 positions matching TRBD2. V lost 4 bases and J lost 0; bases outside the gene matches: 8. Germline V gene lookup returns CDR1 SNHLY and CDR2 FYNNEI. The CDR3 is 17 amino acids. CDR3 amino acids: CASSGWRAGASYNEQFF. DNA of the CDR3: TGTGCCAGCAGTGGTTGGCGAGCGGGAGCCTCCTACAATGAGCAGTTCTTC. The full variable domain, in which reference TRBV2 and TRBJ2-1 provide the parts outside the CDR3, is EPEVTQTPSHQVTQMGQEVILRCVPISNHLYFYWYRQILGQKVEFLVSFYNNEISEKSEIFDDQFSVERPDGSNFTLKIRSTKLEDSAMYFCASSGWRAGASYNEQFFGPGTRLTVL.